A single TCR beta chain is shown here with its context. No antigen is known for it. After expansion with viral peptide pools in the ViraFEST assay, antigen-specific CD4+ T cells were sequenced. After more than 9 days in culture, the CD4+ T cells were isolated. A PCR test confirmed that the person had SARS-CoV-2 infection between March and December 2020. The negative control culture condition consisted of an HIV-1 Nef peptide pool. Cells had half their medium changed to IL-2 medium on days 3 and 7. The CDR3 length is 17 residues. V trimming: 0 bases; J trimming: 5 bases; junction bases outside the gene matches: 8. Germline V gene sequence: CDR1 LGHNT, CDR2 FRNRAP. This record comes from a study of vaccination effects on CD4 cells after COVID-19. Study as a whole: A couple of convalescent patients gave samples 16 days and one week before vaccination.

The data were produced by immunoSEQ multiplex PCR, yet TCRdb's version contains in-frame clones alone and is incomplete. This table holds 60,000 to 75,000 clones, around 72% found once. The sequence derives from a human donor who had a prior SARS-CoV-2 infection. V and J are TRBV12-5 and TRBJ2-5, with 11 positions matching TRBD2. Here the sequenced sample was CD4+ T cells from PBMCs cultured with HIV peptides, taken before COVID-19 vaccination. The subset: HIV-1 Nef peptide pool negative control/reference culture. CDR3 coding DNA: TGTGCTAGTGGTTTGGTACCTCCACTAGCGGGGGTGGAGACCCAGTACTTC. This codes for CASGLVPPLAGVETQYF.